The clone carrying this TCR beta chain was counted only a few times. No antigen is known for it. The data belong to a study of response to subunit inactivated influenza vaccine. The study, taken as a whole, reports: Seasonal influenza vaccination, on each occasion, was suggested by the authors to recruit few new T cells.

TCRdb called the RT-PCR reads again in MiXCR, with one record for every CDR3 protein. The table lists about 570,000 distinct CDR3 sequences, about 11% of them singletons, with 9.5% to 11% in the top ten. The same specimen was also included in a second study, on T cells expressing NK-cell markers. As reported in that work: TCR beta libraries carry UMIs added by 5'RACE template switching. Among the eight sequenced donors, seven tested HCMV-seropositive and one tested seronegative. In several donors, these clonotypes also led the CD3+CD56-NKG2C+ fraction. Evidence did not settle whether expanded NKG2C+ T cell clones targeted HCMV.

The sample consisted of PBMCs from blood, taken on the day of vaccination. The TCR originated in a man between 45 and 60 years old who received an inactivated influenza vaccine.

Here the CDR3 reads CASSQGAGVSYEQYF. CDR3 DNA sequence: TGCGCCAGCAGCCAAGGGGCAGGGGTCTCCTACGAGCAGTACTTC. This chain joins TRBV4-3 and TRBJ2-7, with a weak D call TRBD1 (6 bases). CDR3 length equals 15 residues. V gave up 1 base and J gave up 0 bases, with 10 bases separating them. CDR1 is LGHNA, CDR2 YSLEER, per germline.